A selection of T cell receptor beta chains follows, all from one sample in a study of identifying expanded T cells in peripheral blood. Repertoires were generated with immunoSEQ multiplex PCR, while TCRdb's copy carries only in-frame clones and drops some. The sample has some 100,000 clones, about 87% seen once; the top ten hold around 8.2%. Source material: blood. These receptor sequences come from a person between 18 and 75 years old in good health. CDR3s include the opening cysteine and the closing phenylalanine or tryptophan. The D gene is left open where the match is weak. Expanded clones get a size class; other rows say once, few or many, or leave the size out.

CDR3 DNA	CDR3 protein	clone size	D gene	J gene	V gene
TGTGCCAGCAGTTTATATCCTAAAATGGGGCAGTTCTTC	CASSLYPKMGQFF	-	-	TRBJ2-1	TRBV27
TGTGCCAGCAGCACTGACAGGGCGGTCACCGGGGAGCTGTTTTTT	CASSTDRAVTGELFF	-	TRBD1	TRBJ2-2	TRBV7-2
TGTGCCAGCAGCTCACATCTAGCTTCGAATGAGCAGTTCTTC	CASSSHLASNEQFF	once	-	TRBJ2-1	TRBV7-9
TGTGCCAGCGAGGGGGGGTATGAAAAACTGTTTTTT	CASEGGYEKLFF	once	-	TRBJ1-4	TRBV2
TGTGCCAGTAGTATAGGCCGGGGGATAACAGATACGCAGTATTTT	CASSIGRGITDTQYF	once	-	TRBJ2-3	TRBV19
TGCGCCAGCACCCCCCTAGCGGGGGGGCGGGATGAGCAGTTCTTC	CASTPLAGGRDEQFF	-	TRBD2	TRBJ2-1	TRBV5-1
TGCAGCGTTGAAGATCCTAACAGAGACTATGGCTACACCTTC	CSVEDPNRDYGYTF	-	-	TRBJ1-2	TRBV29-1
TGTGCCAGTACTGATACAGGGCCTCCTAGCACTGAAGCTTTCTTT	CASTDTGPPSTEAFF	few	-	TRBJ1-1	TRBV19
TGTGCCATCAGTCCTAGCGGGGGCTCCTACGAGCAGTACTTC	CAISPSGGSYEQYF	-	TRBD2	TRBJ2-7	TRBV10-3
TGTGCCAGCAGCGGGACATACCTCGATACGCAGTATTTT	CASSGTYLDTQYF	-	-	TRBJ2-3	TRBV11-3
TGTGCCAGCAGTTTAGATAGGGGGTATGGCTACACCTTC	CASSLDRGYGYTF	-	-	TRBJ1-2	TRBV28
TGTGCCAGCAGTTCGCCCTCTAGCGGACAAGAGACCCAGTACTTC	CASSSPSSGQETQYF	-	TRBD2	TRBJ2-5	TRBV28
TGTGCCAGCAGCACCGGGACAGGGGAAATGCCCCAGCATTTT	CASSTGTGEMPQHF	-	TRBD1	TRBJ1-5	TRBV7-8
TGTGCCAGCTCACCACCGGGGCGGGAAGAGCAGTACTTC	CASSPPGREEQYF	-	-	TRBJ2-7	TRBV18
TGTGCCAGCAGCGGTGAATATAGGGCAGCACTTGAAGCTTTCTTT	CASSGEYRAALEAFF	-	-	TRBJ1-1	TRBV25-1
TGTGCCAGCACCCCGGGGGGAGGGTCCACTGAAGCTTTCTTT	CASTPGGGSTEAFF	-	-	TRBJ1-1	TRBV6-5
TGTGCCAGCAGCCCCGGTGGGGAGCAGTACTTC	CASSPGGEQYF	-	-	TRBJ2-7	TRBV6-6
TGCAGCTGTGAGGGGGAGGTCCATGAGCAGTTCTTC	CSCEGEVHEQFF	-	-	TRBJ2-1	TRBV29-1
TGTGCCAGTAGTACCTATTCCTCGACAGGGTTACATGAGCAGTTCTTC	CASSTYSSTGLHEQFF	-	TRBD1	TRBJ2-1	TRBV19
TGTGCCAGCAGCTTTAAAGGTGCAGATACGCAGTATTTT	CASSFKGADTQYF	-	-	TRBJ2-3	TRBV7-3
TGTGCCAGCGCATCCGGGACCCTAGGGGGGGACCAGTACTTC	CASASGTLGGDQYF	-	-	TRBJ2-5	TRBV11-2
TGTGCCAGTACCATTCGGGGACTAGTCACCGGGGAGCTGTTTTTT	CASTIRGLVTGELFF	-	TRBD2	TRBJ2-2	TRBV19
TGTGCCAGCAGTGGGGACAGAGGAAACACCATATATTTT	CASSGDRGNTIYF	-	TRBD1	TRBJ1-3	TRBV2
TGTGCCAGCAGCCCCGCTCGGCAGGCGGGGGGGGAGCTGTTTTTT	CASSPARQAGGELFF	-	-	TRBJ2-2	TRBV7-3
TGTGCCAGCAGCTTAATGCAACAGGATTTCTATGGCTACACCTTC	CASSLMQQDFYGYTF	-	-	TRBJ1-2	TRBV7-2
TGTGCCAGCAGCCGACAAGAGAGGACTGAAGCTTTCTTT	CASSRQERTEAFF	-	-	TRBJ1-1	TRBV7-3
TGTGCCAGCAGCGATCCCGCAGCAGGAACGAACACCGGGGAGCTGTTTTTT	CASSDPAAGTNTGELFF	-	-	TRBJ2-2	TRBV28
TGTGCCAGCAGCGCGCCGACCCCTGGGGCAGATACGCAGTATTTT	CASSAPTPGADTQYF	-	-	TRBJ2-3	TRBV9
TGTGCCAGCAGCTTATTAACAGGGGGCTACTATGGCTACACCTTC	CASSLLTGGYYGYTF	-	TRBD1	TRBJ1-2	TRBV11-2
TGTGCCAGCAGAGGTAGCCATTCTTACGAGCAGTACTTC	CASRGSHSYEQYF	-	-	TRBJ2-7	TRBV7-9
TGTGCCAGCAGCCCCGTTTTCAGGACTAGCGGGAGGCCCACAGATACGCAGTATTTT	CASSPVFRTSGRPTDTQYF	-	TRBD2	TRBJ2-3	TRBV7-9
TGTGCCAGCAGTAAGGTCAGGGGGCTACAAGAGACCCAGTACTTC	CASSKVRGLQETQYF	-	TRBD1	TRBJ2-5	TRBV28
TGCGCCAGCAGCCCAGACCACTCTGGAAACACCATATATTTT	CASSPDHSGNTIYF	-	-	TRBJ1-3	TRBV5-1
TGTGCCAGCAGCCAGGACAGACTAGCGGTCAACAATGAGCAGTTCTTC	CASSQDRLAVNNEQFF	-	TRBD2	TRBJ2-1	TRBV4-2
TGTGCCAGCAGCTTGGCCGGGACTGCGCGTTACAATGAGCAGTTCTTC	CASSLAGTARYNEQFF	-	-	TRBJ2-1	TRBV5-4
TGTGCCAGCAGGCCACGGGCGGTGGGGCGGAACATTCAGTACTTC	CASRPRAVGRNIQYF	-	-	TRBJ2-4	TRBV2
TGTGCCAGCAGCCAAGCAACCGGGACTAGCGGGAGAGTCTACAATGAGCAGTTCTTC	CASSQATGTSGRVYNEQFF	-	TRBD2	TRBJ2-1	TRBV4-2
TGTGCCAGCAGCTACAGAGTTTCCCCCACAGATACGCAGTATTTT	CASSYRVSPTDTQYF	-	-	TRBJ2-3	TRBV13
TGTGCCAGCAGCGTCGGGCTGTTGAGCACAGATACGCAGTATTTT	CASSVGLLSTDTQYF	-	-	TRBJ2-3	TRBV7-3
TGTGCCAGCTCACCATCTAGCGGCACTTCCTACGAGCAGTACTTC	CASSPSSGTSYEQYF	-	TRBD2	TRBJ2-7	TRBV18
TGTGCCAGCTCCTCGGGGAACACTGAAGCTTTCTTT	CASSSGNTEAFF	-	-	TRBJ1-1	TRBV27
TGCAGTGCTCAACAGGGGTTGGAGCAGTACTTC	CSAQQGLEQYF	-	TRBD1	TRBJ2-7	TRBV20-1
TGTGCCAGCAGTCGGGACAGGGAGTATGGCTACACCTTC	CASSRDREYGYTF	once	TRBD1	TRBJ1-2	TRBV6-5
TGTGCCAGCAGCTCCGGGCTGGGGCGAGAGCAGTACTTC	CASSSGLGREQYF	-	-	TRBJ2-7	TRBV11-3
TGCGCCAGCAGCCAATGGGCGGGGCCGAACACCGGGGAGCTGTTTTTT	CASSQWAGPNTGELFF	-	-	TRBJ2-2	TRBV4-1
TGTGCCAGCAGTTTACATCCTCAGCCCCAGCATTTT	CASSLHPQPQHF	-	-	TRBJ1-5	TRBV28
TGTGCCAGCAGCACCGGACAGGGTGATTCTTATGGCTACACCTTC	CASSTGQGDSYGYTF	-	TRBD1	TRBJ1-2	TRBV25-1
TGTGCCAGCAGTTCCGGACAGGGGCGAACCTACGAGCAGTACTTC	CASSSGQGRTYEQYF	-	TRBD1	TRBJ2-7	TRBV28
TGTGCCAGCAGCCAGTTTGGGAACTCGAGAGGGATTGAGAACACTGAAGCTTTCTTT	CASSQFGNSRGIENTEAFF	-	-	TRBJ1-1	TRBV4-2
TGTGCCAGCAGCTTATATAGCACTGAAGCTTTCTTT	CASSLYSTEAFF	once	-	TRBJ1-1	TRBV7-2
TGCGCCAGCAGCCAGGGTTGGGGGGATTGGCAGCCCCAGCATTTT	CASSQGWGDWQPQHF	-	-	TRBJ1-5	TRBV4-1
TGTGCCAGCAGTGATATGTTGGGAGATGAGCAGTTCTTC	CASSDMLGDEQFF	-	-	TRBJ2-1	TRBV2
TGTGCCAGCAGCGTAAGCAGCTCTGGAAACACCATATATTTT	CASSVSSSGNTIYF	-	-	TRBJ1-3	TRBV9
TGTGCCAGCTCACCCCCCGGACCGTCAAATCAGCCCCAGCATTTT	CASSPPGPSNQPQHF	-	-	TRBJ1-5	TRBV18
TGCAGTGCTGAGGGGTACAATGAGCAGTTCTTC	CSAEGYNEQFF	-	-	TRBJ2-1	TRBV20-1
TGTGCCAGCAGCTTAGGTAGCAGCAGCTCCTACGAGCAGTACTTC	CASSLGSSSSYEQYF	-	-	TRBJ2-7	TRBV7-9
TGTGCCAGCAGTGGAGCGGCGGGTTACGAGCAGTACTTC	CASSGAAGYEQYF	-	-	TRBJ2-7	TRBV5-6
TGTGCCAGCAGTTTATCGATCGGGAGGAGCTATGGCTACACCTTC	CASSLSIGRSYGYTF	-	-	TRBJ1-2	TRBV27